The 3 T cell receptor beta chains presented below share a single source sample, sequenced in a study of T-cell reconstitution after alpha-beta-depleted transplantation in children. Using unique molecular identifiers, the investigators prepared the TCRbeta library. TCRdb redid the calling of the PCR reads with MiXCR, one entry per CDR3 protein. The data contain 250,000 to 300,000 distinct CDR3 sequences, roughly a tenth of them seen just once; the ten biggest clones take up about 8%. Sequencing used PBMCs, obtained before TCRalphabeta/CD19-depleted stem cell transplant. The receptor source for this set is a boy younger than two with acute myeloid leukemia, due to receive a stem cell transplant.

This clonotype has ten or more counts. This chain joins TRBV12-3 or TRBV12-4 and TRBJ2-7; D gene ambiguous. The CDR3 runs to 13 residues. V gave up 3 bases and J gave up 4 bases, with 10 bases separating them. Here the CDR3 DNA reads TGTGCCAGCAGTTTTGGCAGCCATTACGAGCAGTACTTC. Translation gives CASSFGSHYEQYF.

This clonotype has ten or more counts. V is TRBV7-9 and J is TRBJ2-7; D is perhaps TRBD2 (5 bases). The CDR3 runs to 13 residues. Trimming cost V 5 bases and J 3 bases, with 11 bases left between them. In germline, CDR1 is SEHNR, CDR2 FQNEAQ (reference sequence). CDR3 sequence (DNA): TGTGCCAGCAGCAGCGGTAGTCTCTACGAGCAGTACTTC. Translation gives CASSSGSLYEQYF. The whole variable domain, remainder taken from reference TRBV7-9 and TRBJ2-7, is DTGVSQNPRHKITKRGQNVTFRCDPISEHNRLYWYRQTLGQGPEFLTYFQNEAQLEKSRLLSDRFSAERPKGSFSTLEIQRTEQGDSAMYLCASSSGSLYEQYFGPGTRLTVT.

With respect to this clonotype: A much bigger clone sits one base away, suggesting this may be a read error. The chain links TRBV12-3 or TRBV12-4 to TRBJ2-4; no definite D call. This CDR3 is built from 17 residues. The CDR3 here is CVSRQRHSHIGKNIQYF. For the CDR3, the DNA is TGTGTCAGCAGGCAGCGTCATTCTCATATCGGCAAAAACATTCAGTACTTC.